This T cell receptor (beta chain) was identified in a study of blood T cell repertoires in COVID-19. Participant-given clinical history determined each cohort assignment. Trimming left V 4 bases short and J 4 bases short, with 16 bases between. CDR3 length: 15 amino acids. The germline CDR1 and CDR2 sequences are SNHLY and FYNNEI. This clone appeared once. Sequencing was performed with immunoSEQ multiplex PCR; in TCRdb, only in-frame clones are kept and a portion is missing. This sample has about 160,000 clones; approximately 77% occur once, and the top ten carry 15% to 20%. The chain links TRBV2 to TRBJ1-1; perhaps TRBD1 as D (5 bases). This sequence originates from a man in his 60s who had recovered from COVID-19. Sequencing was performed on PBMCs or T cells enriched from blood (not recorded which). The CDR3 is CASSAPSGRGTEAFF. The CDR3 DNA follows: TGTGCCAGCAGTGCTCCGTCGGGGAGGGGCACTGAAGCTTTCTTT.